A single T cell receptor (beta chain) is shown here with its context. The protocol was immunoSEQ multiplex PCR, while the TCRdb copy is restricted to in-frame clones and leaves out a portion. The sample includes some 80,000 clones, roughly 82% of them seen just once. This sample was taken from a study of blood T cell repertoires in COVID-19. Study information: COVID-19 samples from acute and convalescent phases originated in the United States, Italy and Spain. Sample material is recorded as cDNA or gDNA derived from T cells, B-cell-depleted T cells, or PBMCs.

CDR1 and CDR2 (germline): SEHNR, FQNEAQ (reference sequence). The ends were cut back, 4 bases at V and 4 bases at J, with 10 bases in the middle. The CDR3 runs to 13 residues. The source material was peripheral blood. This TCR came from a human donor in a cohort sampled during active COVID-19. This chain connects TRBV7-9 to TRBJ1-2; TRBD1 might be the D (6 bases). The CDR3 spells CASSSDSGYGYTF. The CDR3 DNA sequence: TGTGCCAGCAGCTCGGACAGTGGCTATGGCTACACCTTC.